A single sample is the source of the 18 T cell receptor beta chains below, sequenced in a study of beta chain features in type 1 diabetes. The investigators reverse transcribed all of the isolated RNA, so they sequenced expressed TCRB transcripts. TCRdb's copy holds only in-frame clones and misses some; the assay was immunoSEQ multiplex PCR. This table holds about 9,400 clones, 75% to 80% found once. The sample consisted of Tregs from blood. Every receptor here comes from a woman aged 18-35 years in good health.

V gene TRBV10-3 combines with J gene TRBJ2-7, with 9 bases identical to TRBD1. CDR3 length equals 13 residues. Germline CDR1 ENHRY, CDR2 SYGVKD. J was trimmed by 2 bases and V by 6 bases; bases with no gene match: 2. This CDR3 is CAISRDRAYEQYF. The CDR3 DNA reads TGTGCCATCAGCAGGGACAGGGCCTACGAGCAGTACTTC.

This rearrangement joins TRBV2 to TRBJ2-1; 7 positions match TRBD2. V lost 7 bases and J lost 0; bases outside the gene matches: 3. The germline CDR1 and CDR2 sequences are SNHLY and FYNNEI. The CDR3 loop spans 14 amino acids. The CDR3 nucleotides are TGTGCCAGCAAGCTAGCGGACTCCTACAATGAGCAGTTCTTC. Amino acids: CASKLADSYNEQFF. The full variable domain, with the rest looked up from reference TRBV2 and TRBJ2-1, is EPEVTQTPSHQVTQMGQEVILRCVPISNHLYFYWYRQILGQKVEFLVSFYNNEISEKSEIFDDQFSVERPDGSNFTLKIRSTKLEDSAMYFCASKLADSYNEQFFGPGTRLTVL.

This clone was detected a few times. The J gene is TRBJ2-3, the V gene TRBV7-9, with 8 nucleotides matching TRBD2. Unmatched junction bases numbered 2, after V lost 5 bases and J lost 1 base. The CDR3 is 14 amino acids. Germline V gene sequence: CDR1 SEHNR, CDR2 FQNEAQ (reference sequence). The CDR3: CASSRGGRTDTQYF. In DNA form, the CDR3 reads TGTGCCAGCAGCCGCGGGGGGCGCACAGATACGCAGTATTTT.

The chain joins TRBV9 to TRBJ1-1; possible D gene TRBD1, 6 bases. The germline V gene has CDR1 SGDLS and CDR2 YYNGEE. Deletions cut 2 bases from V and 3 bases from J, with 11 bases between. The CDR3 covers 14 residues. CDR3 coding DNA: TGTGCCAGCAGCGTTACGGGGGGCGACACTGAAGCTTTCTTT. This translates into CASSVTGGDTEAFF.

The gene calls are TRBV5-4 and TRBJ2-1; 8 bases map to TRBD2. V was clipped by 7 bases and J by 7 bases; unmatched bases: 13. This CDR3 comprises 15 residues. CDR1 is SGHNT, CDR2 YYREEE, per germline (reference sequence). CDR3 coding DNA: TGTGCCAGCCTCCCCTATAGCGGGGTGGTGAATGAGCAGTTCTTC. Its translation: CASLPYSGVVNEQFF.

This clone was counted between two and nine times. This sequence joins TRBV7-9 and TRBJ2-1; 10 nucleotides agree with TRBD2. The CDR3 covers 15 residues. Per the germline V gene, CDR1 is SEHNR and CDR2 is FQNEAQ (reference sequence). The V gene end was trimmed by 1 base and the J gene end by 11 bases; junction bases not matched to a gene: 8. CDR3 in amino acids: CASSLDELAGSKQFF. DNA for the CDR3: TGTGCCAGCAGCTTAGACGAACTAGCGGGAAGCAAGCAGTTCTTC.

This clone was found once. The V and J genes are TRBV7-8 and TRBJ1-2; the D gene is possibly TRBD1 (5 bases). The CDR3 has 14 residues. Germline CDR1 is SGHVS and CDR2 is FQNEAQ. The V end was cut by 2 bases, the J end by 8 bases, with 15 bases between. The chain's CDR3 is CASSLLAGTVGYTF. CDR3 DNA sequence: TGTGCCAGCAGCTTATTGGCGGGGACTGTAGGCTACACCTTC.

V is TRBV19 and J is TRBJ2-1; 9 bases are a match to TRBD2. The germline V gene has CDR1 LNHDA and CDR2 SQIVND (reference sequence). V lost 7 bases, J lost 0 bases, and 4 bases stayed unmatched. This CDR3 has 15 amino acids. In DNA form, the CDR3 reads TGTGCCAGTATTGGCGGGAGGGACTCCTACAATGAGCAGTTCTTC. As protein: CASIGGRDSYNEQFF.

The chain is built from TRBV30 and TRBJ1-5, with unresolved D. This CDR3 comprises 13 residues. Trimming pared 0 bases from V and 5 bases from J, leaving 8 bases between. Germline V gene lookup returns CDR1 GTSNPN and CDR2 SVGIG (reference sequence). The CDR3 loop reads CAWSVPGDQPQHF. As DNA, the CDR3 is TGTGCCTGGAGTGTTCCCGGAGATCAGCCCCAGCATTTT.

This CDR3 reads CASRTSGRSEQYF. In DNA form, the CDR3 reads TGTGCCAGTCGGACTAGCGGGAGAAGCGAGCAGTACTTC. The chain is built from TRBV27 and TRBJ2-7, with TRBD2 matching 13 bases. V lost 9 bases, J lost 6 bases, and 5 bases stayed unmatched. Germline CDR1 reads MNHEY; CDR2 reads SMNVEV (reference sequence). The CDR3 spans 13 residues.

V and J are TRBV29-1 and TRBJ1-2; D ambiguous. There are 13 residues in the CDR3. In germline, CDR1 is SQVTM, CDR2 ANQGSEA. V gave up 6 bases and J gave up 3 bases, with 14 bases separating them. CDR3 region: CSVGRIGDYGYTF. The CDR3 nucleotides are TGCAGCGTCGGACGGATCGGGGACTATGGCTACACCTTC.

The chain is built from TRBV2 and TRBJ2-1; 10 bases agree with TRBD2. Trimming took 5 bases from V and 5 from J; bases not matched to a gene: 6. The CDR3 is 15 residues long. Germline CDR1 SNHLY, CDR2 FYNNEI. CDR3 sequence (DNA): TGTGCCAGCAGTTGGACTAGCGGAGGCCACAATGAGCAGTTCTTC. Its protein is CASSWTSGGHNEQFF.

V and J are TRBV9 and TRBJ2-7; 7 bases match TRBD2. The CDR3 has 14 amino acids. V lost 4 bases to trimming and J lost 2 bases; unmatched junction nucleotides: 6. Per the germline V gene, CDR1 is SGDLS and CDR2 is YYNGEE. CDR3 coding DNA: TGTGCCAGCAGCACGACTAGCTTACCCTACGAGCAGTACTTC. This codes for CASSTTSLPYEQYF. Supplemented by reference TRBV9 and TRBJ2-7, the full variable domain reads DSGVTQTPKHLITATGQRVTLRCSPRSGDLSVYWYQQSLDQGLQFLIQYYNGEERAKGNILERFSAQQFPDLHSELNLSSLELGDSALYFCASSTTSLPYEQYFGPGTRLTVT.

The chain recombines TRBV30 with TRBJ2-3; tentative D call: TRBD1 (7 bases). Germline CDR1 GTSNPN, CDR2 SVGIG (reference sequence). The length of the CDR3 is 14 residues. V was cut by 2 bases and J by 6 bases, with 15 bases left in between. CDR3 DNA: TGTGCCTGGAGTCTTGGAGGGGGCGCGGATACGCAGTATTTT. It is translated as CAWSLGGGADTQYF.

In its sample, this clone was seen a few times. The chain combines TRBV30 with TRBJ2-1; D gene uncertain. Germline V CDR1 and CDR2: GTSNPN, SVGIG (reference sequence). The CDR3 consists of 11 residues. V was cut by 4 bases and J by 6 bases, with 7 bases left in between. The CDR3 sequence: CAWTRGNEQFF. The CDR3, as DNA: TGTGCCTGGACCCGAGGCAATGAGCAGTTCTTC.

In nucleotides, the CDR3 is TGTGCCAGCAGCTTAACAAGCGGCCGCCTTGGAAATACGCAGTATTTT. Protein sequence: CASSLTSGRLGNTQYF. The chain joins TRBV7-2 to TRBJ2-3; weak D call: TRBD2 (5 bases). Trimming shortened V by 2 bases and J by 7 bases, and 19 bases separated the two germline ends. The CDR3 totals 16 residues. Germline CDR1 is SGHTA and CDR2 is FQGNSA.

The gene calls are TRBV7-2 and TRBJ2-3; possibly TRBD1 for D (5 bases). This CDR3 contains 16 residues. V was clipped by 2 bases and J by 2 bases, with 14 bases between them. Germline values: CDR1 SGHTA, CDR2 FQGNSA. CDR3 loop: CASSLPIGVATDTQYF. The CDR3 DNA reads TGTGCCAGCAGCTTACCTATAGGGGTTGCCACAGATACGCAGTATTTT.

This chain uses TRBV6-1 with TRBJ1-1, with no clear D. Deletions cut 2 bases from V and 8 bases from J, with 12 bases between. Germline V gene sequence: CDR1 MNHNS, CDR2 SASEGT. The CDR3 loop spans 13 amino acids. The CDR3 region has the DNA TGTGCCAGCAGTGAAACTGGAGGCAGGGAAGCTTTCTTT. Protein: CASSETGGREAFF.